One and the same sample provided the 15 T cell receptor beta chains below, sequenced in a study of cytomegalovirus exposure and HLA in healthy donors. The PCR made use of 60 Vbeta and 13 Jbeta primers. Produced via immunoSEQ multiplex PCR; TCRdb's table is partial and in-frame only. Seen here are about 94,000 clones, 75% to 80% observed once, and the top ten hold 3% to 4%. Sequenced material: PBMCs. The receptors originated from a middle-aged woman in good health and CMV-seronegative.

The chain combines TRBV2 with TRBJ2-1; D unresolved. The V and J ends lost 3 bases and 9 bases respectively, with 15 bases between them. The CDR3 sequence is 14 residues long. Germline loops: CDR1 SNHLY, CDR2 FYNNEI. The CDR3 spells CASSERPSLSEQFF. The CDR3 region has the DNA TGTGCCAGCAGTGAGAGGCCCTCACTGTCTGAGCAGTTCTTC.

This clone was seen only once. The junction departs from the called germline gene at one end, perhaps through a read error. The chain employs TRBV27 and TRBJ1-2; D possibly corresponds to TRBD1 (6 bases). Looked up from germline, CDR1 is MNHEY and CDR2 is SMNVEV (reference sequence). The CDR3 extends over 12 amino acids. The DNA for the CDR3 is TGTGCCAGCAGTTCGGGACACAATGGCTACCCCTTC. Amino acid sequence: CASSSGHNGYPF.

This chain joins TRBV19 and TRBJ1-1; D is possibly TRBD1 (6 bases). This CDR3 comprises 19 residues. V was pared by 0 bases and J by 0 bases, with 20 bases between. Germline CDR1 and CDR2: LNHDA and SQIVND (reference sequence). For the CDR3, the DNA is TGTGCCAGTAGTATAGATTGGTGGGGGCGGACTCGCCTGAACACTGAAGCTTTCTTT. Its protein is CASSIDWWGRTRLNTEAFF.

The J gene is TRBJ2-3, the V gene TRBV9; maybe TRBD2 (6 bases). The germline gives CDR1 SGDLS, CDR2 YYNGEE. CDR3 length: 15 residues. V lost 4 bases and J lost 3, with 15 bases in between. The CDR3 loop reads CASSPHAGRTDTQYF. DNA of the CDR3: TGTGCCAGCAGCCCTCATGCGGGGAGGACAGATACGCAGTATTTT.

Here the CDR3 reads CASMTGGYEQYF. The CDR3 DNA sequence: TGTGCCAGCATGACAGGGGGGTACGAGCAGTACTTC. The chain links TRBV25-1 to TRBJ2-7; 9 bases match TRBD1. The CDR3 sequence is 12 residues long. V shed 7 bases and J 4 bases; nucleotides not matched to a gene: 2. The germline V gene encodes CDR1 MGHDK and CDR2 SYGVNS.

This clone appeared a few times. The chain combines TRBV13 with TRBJ1-1, with D unclear. V was cut by 4 bases and J by 0 bases, with 6 bases left in between. Germline-derived CDR1 and CDR2 are PRHDT and FYEKMQ (reference sequence). CDR3 length equals 13 residues. CDR3 nucleotides: TGTGCCAGCAGCTCAGTCATGAACACTGAAGCTTTCTTT. It yields the protein CASSSVMNTEAFF.

V gene TRBV5-8 combines with J gene TRBJ2-5, with D maybe TRBD2 (6 bases). Judging by the DNA end, TRBJ2-7 fits better; the J call may be wrong. The germline V gene has CDR1 SGHTS and CDR2 YDEGEE. This CDR3 region has 15 residues. Written as DNA, the CDR3 is TGTGCCAGCAGCTTAGGGGCAGGGAGGACCTACGAGCAGTACTTC. It is translated as CASSLGAGRTYEQYF.

The chain is built from TRBV4-3 and TRBJ1-2, with 9 bases fitting TRBD1. CDR1 and CDR2 from the germline V gene are LGHNA and YSLEER. The CDR3 runs to 15 residues. V lost 0 bases, J lost 3 bases, and 2 bases stayed unmatched. As DNA, the CDR3 is TGCGCCAGCAGCCAAGAAGGGACAGGGTACTATGGCTACACCTTC. Protein: CASSQEGTGYYGYTF.

The chain recombines TRBV30 with TRBJ1-6; D uncertain. V was clipped by 5 bases and J by 8 bases, with 10 bases between them. Germline CDR1 is GTSNPN and CDR2 is SVGIG (reference sequence). The length of the CDR3 is 12 residues. The DNA of the CDR3 is TGTGCCTGGGCAGAGGTCCATTCACCCCTCCACTTT. Protein product: CAWAEVHSPLHF. The full variable domain, rest sourced from reference TRBV30 and TRBJ1-6, is SQTIHQWPATLVQPVGSPLSLECTVEGTSNPNLYWYRQAAGRGLQLLFYSVGIGQISSEVPQNLSASRPQDRQFILSSKKLLLSDSGFYLCAWAEVHSPLHFGNGTRLTVT.

This sequence joins TRBV5-1 and TRBJ2-7; D remains ambiguous. V was shortened by 1 base and J by 7 bases, with 15 bases between the two germline ends. The CDR3 spans 14 residues. Per the germline V gene, CDR1 is SGHRS and CDR2 is YFSETQ. The CDR3 protein is CASSLLEERSEQYF. DNA for the CDR3: TGCGCCAGCAGCTTGTTAGAAGAAAGGAGTGAGCAGTACTTC.

The chain carries TRBV2 and TRBJ2-3; D is perhaps TRBD2 (6 bases). The length of the CDR3 is 14 residues. Germline lookup yields CDR1 SNHLY and CDR2 FYNNEI. Between the trimmed V and J ends, which lost 2 bases and 6 bases, there was a span of 12 bases. This CDR3 is CASSETAGRDTQYF. The CDR3 DNA is TGTGCCAGCAGTGAAACGGCAGGGAGGGATACGCAGTATTTT.

V and J are TRBV7-2 and TRBJ2-3; TRBD2 matches at 8 bases. The length of the CDR3 is 14 residues. The junction had 6 bases not matched to a gene; V was cut back by 5 bases and J by 5 bases. Germline CDR1 SGHTA, CDR2 FQGNSA. CDR3 nucleotides: TGTGCCAGCAGCCCCAGCGGGGGCGGAGATACGCAGTATTTT. Protein sequence: CASSPSGGGDTQYF.

For this clone: Additional DNA sequences in this sample encode the identical CDR3. The chain carries TRBV20-1 and TRBJ2-1; maybe TRBD1 (5 bases). The length of the CDR3 is 11 residues. Per the germline V gene, CDR1 is DFQATT and CDR2 is SNEGSKA (reference sequence). For the CDR3, the DNA is TGCAGCGCAAGCAGGGTCAATGAGCAGTTCTTC. This sequence encodes CSASRVNEQFF.

The V gene is TRBV15, the J gene TRBJ2-7, with 7 positions matching TRBD1. The CDR3 length is 13 residues. Germline V gene lookup returns CDR1 LNHNV and CDR2 YYDKDF (reference sequence). J gave up 0 bases and V 6 bases, and 2 bases lay outside the gene matches. The CDR3 region is CATRDRISYEQYF. The DNA for the CDR3 is TGTGCCACCAGGGACAGGATCTCCTACGAGCAGTACTTC.

The chain couples TRBV27 to TRBJ1-3; possible D gene TRBD1, 5 bases. CDR3 length: 14 residues. The V end lost 5 bases, the J end lost 4 bases, and 12 bases lay between the germline ends. Germline assignment: CDR1 MNHEY and CDR2 SMNVEV (reference sequence). In DNA, the CDR3 is TGTGCCAGCAGTACCGGGGGATCAGGAAACACCATATATTTT. It translates to CASSTGGSGNTIYF.